The clone carrying this T cell receptor beta chain was seen a single time. As yet, its antigen is unknown. Healthy donors had no documented immune events, such as infections, while sampled. Only in-frame clones appear in the TCRdb table, and some are missing; sequencing was by immunoSEQ multiplex PCR. Here the sample spans about 53,000 clones, about 83% being singletons. These data belong to a study of identifying expanded T cells in peripheral blood. General study points: Clone count variance between approximately two-week samples rose with total template count. Technical replicates showed around 1.2 changed clones; roughly two weeks roughly 15; four weeks 19.

The TCR comes from a person aged 18 to 75 in good health. The sequenced material came from blood.

This CDR3 reads CASSATGVHAYEQYF. DNA for the CDR3: TGTGCCAGCAGCGCCACAGGGGTCCACGCCTACGAGCAGTACTTC. The chain combines TRBV5-6 with TRBJ2-7, with 7 bases lining up with TRBD1. The CDR3 has 15 residues. With V trimmed by 4 bases and J by 2 bases, 9 bases remained unmatched. Germline lookup yields CDR1 SGHDT and CDR2 YYEEEE.